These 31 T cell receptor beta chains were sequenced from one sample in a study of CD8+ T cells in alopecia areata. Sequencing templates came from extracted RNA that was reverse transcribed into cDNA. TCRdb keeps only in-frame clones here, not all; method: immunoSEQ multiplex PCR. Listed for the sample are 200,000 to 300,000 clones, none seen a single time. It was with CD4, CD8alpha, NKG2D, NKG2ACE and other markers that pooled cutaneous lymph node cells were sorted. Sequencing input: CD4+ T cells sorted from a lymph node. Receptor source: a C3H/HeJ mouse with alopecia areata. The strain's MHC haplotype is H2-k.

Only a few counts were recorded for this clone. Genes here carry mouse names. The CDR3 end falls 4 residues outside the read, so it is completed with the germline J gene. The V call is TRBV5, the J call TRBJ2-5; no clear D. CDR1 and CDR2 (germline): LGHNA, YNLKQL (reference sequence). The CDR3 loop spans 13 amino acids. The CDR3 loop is CASSSPLEDTQYF. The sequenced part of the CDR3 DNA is TGTGCCAGCAGCTCTCCCTTGGAAGAC.

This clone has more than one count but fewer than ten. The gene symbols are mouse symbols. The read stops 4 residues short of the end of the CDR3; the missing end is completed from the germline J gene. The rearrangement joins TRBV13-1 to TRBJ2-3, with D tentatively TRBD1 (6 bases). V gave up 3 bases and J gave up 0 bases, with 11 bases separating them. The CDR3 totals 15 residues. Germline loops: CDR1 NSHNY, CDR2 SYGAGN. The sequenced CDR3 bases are TGTGCCAGCAGTGGGGACAAACATAGTGCAGAA. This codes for CASSGDKHSAE. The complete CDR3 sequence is CASSGDKHSAETLYF.

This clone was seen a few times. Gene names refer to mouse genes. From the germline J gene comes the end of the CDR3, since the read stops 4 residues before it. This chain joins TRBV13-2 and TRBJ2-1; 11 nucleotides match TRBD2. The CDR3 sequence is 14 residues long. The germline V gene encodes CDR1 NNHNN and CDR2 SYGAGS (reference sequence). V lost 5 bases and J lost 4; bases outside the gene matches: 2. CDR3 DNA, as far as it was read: TGTGCCAGCGGGGGACTGGGGGAGTATGCT. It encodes CASGGLGEYA. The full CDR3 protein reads CASGGLGEYAEQFF.

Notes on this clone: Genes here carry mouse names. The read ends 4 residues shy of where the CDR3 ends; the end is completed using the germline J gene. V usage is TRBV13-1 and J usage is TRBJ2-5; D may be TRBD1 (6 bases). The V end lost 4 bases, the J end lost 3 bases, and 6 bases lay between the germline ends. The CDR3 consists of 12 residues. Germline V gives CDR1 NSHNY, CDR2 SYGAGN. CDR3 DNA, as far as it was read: TGTGCCAGCAGTACAGGGCAAGAC. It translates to CASSTGQD. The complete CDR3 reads CASSTGQDTQYF.

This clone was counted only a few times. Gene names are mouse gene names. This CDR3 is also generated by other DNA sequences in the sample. The part of the CDR3 DNA that was read is TGTGCTAGCAGTAGAGGAGGGGCAAACACCGGG. It specifies CASSRGGANTG. In full, the CDR3 is CASSRGGANTGQLYF. The chain carries TRBV17 and TRBJ2-2, with D possibly matching TRBD1 (5 bases). The missing CDR3 end, 4 residues past where the read stops, is filled in from the germline J gene. The CDR3 is made up of 15 amino acids. Trimming took 1 base from V and 0 from J, leaving 6 bases between them. CDR1 and CDR2 (germline): MNHDT, YYDKIL. The full variable domain, completed using reference TRBV17 and TRBJ2-2, is DTTVKQNPRYKLARVGKPVNLICSQTMNHDTMYWYQKKPNQAPKLLLFYYDKILNREADTFEKFQSSRPNNSFCSLYIGSAGLEYSAMYLCASSRGGANTGQLYFGEGSKLTVL.

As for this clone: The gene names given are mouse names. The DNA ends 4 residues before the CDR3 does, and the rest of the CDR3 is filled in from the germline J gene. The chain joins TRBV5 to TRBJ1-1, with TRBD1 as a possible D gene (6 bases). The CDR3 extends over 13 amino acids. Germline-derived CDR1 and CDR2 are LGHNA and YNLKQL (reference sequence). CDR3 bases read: TGTGCCAGCAGCCAAGCCGGGACAACA. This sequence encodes CASSQAGTT. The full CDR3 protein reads CASSQAGTTEVFF.

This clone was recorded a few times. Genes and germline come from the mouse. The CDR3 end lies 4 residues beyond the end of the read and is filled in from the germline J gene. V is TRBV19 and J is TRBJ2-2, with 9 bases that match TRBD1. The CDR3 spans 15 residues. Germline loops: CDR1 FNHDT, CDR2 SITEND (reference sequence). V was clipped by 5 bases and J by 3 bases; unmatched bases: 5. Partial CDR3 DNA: TGTGCCAGCAGGGGACAGGGAAGGGACACCGGG. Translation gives CASRGQGRDTG. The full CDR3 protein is CASRGQGRDTGQLYF.

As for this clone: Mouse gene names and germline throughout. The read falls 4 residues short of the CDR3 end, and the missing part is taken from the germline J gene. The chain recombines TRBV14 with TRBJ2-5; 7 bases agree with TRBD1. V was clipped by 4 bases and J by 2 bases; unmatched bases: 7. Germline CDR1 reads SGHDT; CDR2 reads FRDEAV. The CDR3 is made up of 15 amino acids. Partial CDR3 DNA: TGTGCCAGCAGTCCATACAGGGGAGGCCAAGAC. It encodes CASSPYRGGQD. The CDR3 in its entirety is CASSPYRGGQDTQYF.

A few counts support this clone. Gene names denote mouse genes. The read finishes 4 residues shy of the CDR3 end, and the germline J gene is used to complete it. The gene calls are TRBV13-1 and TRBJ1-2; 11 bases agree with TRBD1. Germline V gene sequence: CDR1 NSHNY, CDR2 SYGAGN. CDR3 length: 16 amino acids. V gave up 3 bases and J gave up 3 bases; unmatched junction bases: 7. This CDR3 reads CASSGGTGGGDSDYTF. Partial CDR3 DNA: TGTGCCAGCAGTGGAGGGACAGGGGGTGGAGACTCC.

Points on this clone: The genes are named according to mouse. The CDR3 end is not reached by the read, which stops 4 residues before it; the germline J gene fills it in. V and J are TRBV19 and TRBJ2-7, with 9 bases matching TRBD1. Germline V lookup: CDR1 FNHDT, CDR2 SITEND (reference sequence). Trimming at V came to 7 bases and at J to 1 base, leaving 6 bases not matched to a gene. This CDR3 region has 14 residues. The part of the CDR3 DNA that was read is TGTGCCAGCCGCTGGGACAGGGCGTCCTAT. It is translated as CASRWDRASY. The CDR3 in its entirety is CASRWDRASYEQYF. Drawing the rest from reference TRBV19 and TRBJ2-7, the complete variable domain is GGIITQTPKFLIGQEGQKLTLKCQQNFNHDTMYWYRQDSGKGLRLIYYSITENDLQKGDLSEGYDASREKKSSFSLTVTSAQKNEMAVFLCASRWDRASYEQYFGPGTRLTVL.

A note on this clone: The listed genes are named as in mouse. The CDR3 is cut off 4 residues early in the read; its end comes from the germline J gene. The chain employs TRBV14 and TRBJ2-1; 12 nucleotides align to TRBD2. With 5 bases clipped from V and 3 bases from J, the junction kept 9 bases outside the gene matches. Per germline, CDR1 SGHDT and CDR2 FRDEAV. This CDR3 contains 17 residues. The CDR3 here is CASSPGLGGSFYAEQFF. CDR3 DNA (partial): TGTGCCAGCAGCCCTGGACTGGGGGGGTCCTTCTATGCT.

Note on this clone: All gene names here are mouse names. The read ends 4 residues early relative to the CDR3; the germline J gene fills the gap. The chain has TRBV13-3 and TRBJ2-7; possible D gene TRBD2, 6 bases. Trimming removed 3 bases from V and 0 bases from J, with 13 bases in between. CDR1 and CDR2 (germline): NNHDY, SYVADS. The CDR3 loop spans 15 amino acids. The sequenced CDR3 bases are TGTGCCAGCAGTGTGAACTGGGCGAACTCCTAT. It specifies CASSVNWANSY. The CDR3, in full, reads CASSVNWANSYEQYF.

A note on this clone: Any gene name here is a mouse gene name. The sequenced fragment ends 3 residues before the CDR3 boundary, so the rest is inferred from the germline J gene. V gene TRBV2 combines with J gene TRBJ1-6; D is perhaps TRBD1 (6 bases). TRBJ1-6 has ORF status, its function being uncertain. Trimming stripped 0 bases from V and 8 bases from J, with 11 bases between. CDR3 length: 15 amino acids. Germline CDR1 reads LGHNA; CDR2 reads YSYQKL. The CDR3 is CASSQERGGDSPLYF. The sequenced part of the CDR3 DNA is TGTGCCAGCAGCCAAGAACGAGGGGGAGATTCGCCC.

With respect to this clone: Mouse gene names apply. CDR3 DNA, as far as it was read: TGTGCTAGCAGTAGAGACAAAATCCAAGAC. Translated: CASSRDKIQD. The complete CDR3 sequence is CASSRDKIQDTQYF. The V and J genes are TRBV17 and TRBJ2-5; D remains ambiguous. Read coverage stops 4 residues before the CDR3 terminus; the germline J gene supplies the remainder. The CDR3 extends over 14 amino acids. V lost 0 bases and J lost 2, with 6 bases in between. Germline V gives CDR1 MNHDT, CDR2 YYDKIL.

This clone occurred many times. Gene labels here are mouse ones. The CDR3 spells CASSRKGDTQYF. CDR3 DNA (partial): TGTGCTAGCAGTAGAAAGGGAGAC. The V gene is TRBV17, the J gene TRBJ2-5; the D is unclear. The sequenced fragment ends 4 residues before the CDR3 boundary, so the rest is inferred from the germline J gene. CDR1 MNHDT and CDR2 YYDKIL come from the germline V gene. CDR3 length: 12 residues. The full variable domain, rest sourced from reference TRBV17 and TRBJ2-5, is DTTVKQNPRYKLARVGKPVNLICSQTMNHDTMYWYQKKPNQAPKLLLFYYDKILNREADTFEKFQSSRPNNSFCSLYIGSAGLEYSAMYLCASSRKGDTQYFGPGTRLLVL.

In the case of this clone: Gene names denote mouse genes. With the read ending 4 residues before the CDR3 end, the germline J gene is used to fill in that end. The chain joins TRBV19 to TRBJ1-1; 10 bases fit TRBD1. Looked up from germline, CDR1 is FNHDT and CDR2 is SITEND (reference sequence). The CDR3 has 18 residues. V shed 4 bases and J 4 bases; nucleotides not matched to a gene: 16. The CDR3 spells CASSPIFRDRGLSTEVFF. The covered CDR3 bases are TGTGCCAGCAGTCCCATCTTTCGGGACAGGGGTTTGAGCACA.

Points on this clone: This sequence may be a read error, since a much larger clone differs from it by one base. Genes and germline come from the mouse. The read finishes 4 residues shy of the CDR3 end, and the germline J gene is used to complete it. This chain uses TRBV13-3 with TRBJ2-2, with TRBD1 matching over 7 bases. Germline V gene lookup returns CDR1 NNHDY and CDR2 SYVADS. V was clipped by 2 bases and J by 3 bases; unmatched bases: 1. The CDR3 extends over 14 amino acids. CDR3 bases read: TGTGCCAGCAGTGACAGGGGGTACACCGGG. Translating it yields CASSDRGYTG. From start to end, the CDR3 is CASSDRGYTGQLYF.

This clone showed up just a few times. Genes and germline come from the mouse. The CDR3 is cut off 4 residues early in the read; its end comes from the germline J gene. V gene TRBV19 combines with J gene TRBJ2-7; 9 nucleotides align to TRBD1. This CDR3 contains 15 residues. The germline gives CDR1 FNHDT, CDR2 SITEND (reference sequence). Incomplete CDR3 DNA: TGTGCCAGCAGTCCTTCCGGGACAGGGAGGGAT. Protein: CASSPSGTGRD. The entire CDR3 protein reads CASSPSGTGRDEQYF.

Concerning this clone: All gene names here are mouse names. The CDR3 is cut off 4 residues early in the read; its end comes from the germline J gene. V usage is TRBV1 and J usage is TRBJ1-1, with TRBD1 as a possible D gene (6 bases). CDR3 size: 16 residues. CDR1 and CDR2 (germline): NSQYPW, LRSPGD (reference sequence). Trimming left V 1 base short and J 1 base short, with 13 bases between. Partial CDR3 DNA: TGCACCTGCAGTGCAGTCTCCGGGACACCGAACACA. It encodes CTCSAVSGTPNT. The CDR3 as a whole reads CTCSAVSGTPNTEVFF.

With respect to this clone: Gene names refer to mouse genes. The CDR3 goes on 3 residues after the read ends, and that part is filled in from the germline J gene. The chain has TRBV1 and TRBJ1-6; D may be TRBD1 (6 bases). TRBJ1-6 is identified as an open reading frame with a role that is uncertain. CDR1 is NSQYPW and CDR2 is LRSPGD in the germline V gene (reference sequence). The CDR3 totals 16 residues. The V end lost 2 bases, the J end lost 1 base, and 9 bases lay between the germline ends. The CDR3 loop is CTCSARGASYNSPLYF. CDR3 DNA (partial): TGCACCTGCAGTGCAAGGGGGGCCTCCTATAATTCGCCC.

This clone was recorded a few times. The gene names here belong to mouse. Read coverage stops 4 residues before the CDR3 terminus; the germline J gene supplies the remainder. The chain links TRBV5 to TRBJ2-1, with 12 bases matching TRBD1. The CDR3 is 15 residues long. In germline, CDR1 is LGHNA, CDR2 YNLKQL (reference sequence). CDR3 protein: CASSQAWDRGPEQFF. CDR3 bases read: TGTGCCAGCAGCCAAGCCTGGGACAGGGGGCCT.

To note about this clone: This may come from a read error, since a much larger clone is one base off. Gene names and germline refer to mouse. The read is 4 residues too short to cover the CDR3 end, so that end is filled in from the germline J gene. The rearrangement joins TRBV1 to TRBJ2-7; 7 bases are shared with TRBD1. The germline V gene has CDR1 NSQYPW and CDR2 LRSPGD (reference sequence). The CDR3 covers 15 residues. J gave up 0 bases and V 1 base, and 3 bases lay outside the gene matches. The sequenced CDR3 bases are TGCACCTGCAGTGCAGTCCGGGACAGCTCCTAT. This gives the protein CTCSAVRDSSY. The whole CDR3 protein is CTCSAVRDSSYEQYF.

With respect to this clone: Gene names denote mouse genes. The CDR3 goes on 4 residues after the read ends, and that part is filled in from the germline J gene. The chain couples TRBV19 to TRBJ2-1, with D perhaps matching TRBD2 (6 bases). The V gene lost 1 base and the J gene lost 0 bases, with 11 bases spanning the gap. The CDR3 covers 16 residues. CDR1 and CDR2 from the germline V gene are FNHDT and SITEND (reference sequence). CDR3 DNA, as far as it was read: TGTGCCAGCAGTATACCCTCTGGGGCTAACTATGCT. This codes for CASSIPSGANYA. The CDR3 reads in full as CASSIPSGANYAEQFF. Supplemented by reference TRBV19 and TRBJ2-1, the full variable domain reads GGIITQTPKFLIGQEGQKLTLKCQQNFNHDTMYWYRQDSGKGLRLIYYSITENDLQKGDLSEGYDASREKKSSFSLTVTSAQKNEMAVFLCASSIPSGANYAEQFFGPGTRLTVL.

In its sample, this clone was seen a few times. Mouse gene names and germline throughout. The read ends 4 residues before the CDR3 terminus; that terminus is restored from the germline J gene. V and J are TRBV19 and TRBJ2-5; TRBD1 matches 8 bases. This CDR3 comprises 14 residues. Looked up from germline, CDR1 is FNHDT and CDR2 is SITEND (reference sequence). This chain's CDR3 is CASSPRRGRDTQYF. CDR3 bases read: TGTGCCAGCAGTCCTCGCAGGGGGCGAGAC.

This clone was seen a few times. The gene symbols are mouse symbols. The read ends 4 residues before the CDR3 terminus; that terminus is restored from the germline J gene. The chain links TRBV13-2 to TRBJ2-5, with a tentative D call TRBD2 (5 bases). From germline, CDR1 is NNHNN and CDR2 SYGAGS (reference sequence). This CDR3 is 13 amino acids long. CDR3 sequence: CASGDDWKDTQYF. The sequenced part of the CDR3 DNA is TGTGCCAGCGGTGATGACTGGAAAGAC.

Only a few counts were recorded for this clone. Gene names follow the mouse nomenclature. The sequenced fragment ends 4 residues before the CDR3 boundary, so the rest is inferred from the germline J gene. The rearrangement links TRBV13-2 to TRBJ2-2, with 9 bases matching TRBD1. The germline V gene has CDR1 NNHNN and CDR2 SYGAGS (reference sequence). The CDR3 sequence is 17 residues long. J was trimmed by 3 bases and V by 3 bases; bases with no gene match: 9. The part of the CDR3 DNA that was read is TGTGCCAGCGGTGCCCCCCCGGGACAGGGAGACACCGGG. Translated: CASGAPPGQGDTG. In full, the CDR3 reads CASGAPPGQGDTGQLYF.

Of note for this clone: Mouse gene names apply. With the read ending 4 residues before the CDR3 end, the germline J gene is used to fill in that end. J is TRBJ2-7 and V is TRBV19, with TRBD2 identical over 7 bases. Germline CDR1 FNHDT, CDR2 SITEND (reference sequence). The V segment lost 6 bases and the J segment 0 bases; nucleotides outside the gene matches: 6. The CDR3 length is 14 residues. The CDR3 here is CASTSTGHSYEQYF. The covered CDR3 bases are TGTGCCAGCACCTCGACTGGGCACTCCTAT.

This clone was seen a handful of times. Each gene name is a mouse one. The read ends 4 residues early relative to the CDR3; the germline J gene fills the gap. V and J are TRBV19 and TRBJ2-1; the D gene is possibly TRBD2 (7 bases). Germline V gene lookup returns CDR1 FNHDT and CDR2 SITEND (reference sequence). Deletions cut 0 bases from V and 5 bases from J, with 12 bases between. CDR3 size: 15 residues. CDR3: CASSIEGGIHAEQFF. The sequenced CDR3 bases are TGTGCCAGCAGTATAGAGGGGGGGATCCATGCT. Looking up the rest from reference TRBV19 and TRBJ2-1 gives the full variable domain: GGIITQTPKFLIGQEGQKLTLKCQQNFNHDTMYWYRQDSGKGLRLIYYSITENDLQKGDLSEGYDASREKKSSFSLTVTSAQKNEMAVFLCASSIEGGIHAEQFFGPGTRLTVL.

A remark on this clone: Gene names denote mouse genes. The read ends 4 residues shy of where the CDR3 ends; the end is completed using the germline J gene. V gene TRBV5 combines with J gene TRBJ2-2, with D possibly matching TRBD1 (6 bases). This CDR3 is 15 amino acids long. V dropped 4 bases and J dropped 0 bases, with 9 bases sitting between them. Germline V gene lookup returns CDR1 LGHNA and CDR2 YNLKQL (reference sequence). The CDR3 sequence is CASSRDKANTGQLYF. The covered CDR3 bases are TGTGCCAGCAGCCGGGACAAAGCAAACACCGGG.

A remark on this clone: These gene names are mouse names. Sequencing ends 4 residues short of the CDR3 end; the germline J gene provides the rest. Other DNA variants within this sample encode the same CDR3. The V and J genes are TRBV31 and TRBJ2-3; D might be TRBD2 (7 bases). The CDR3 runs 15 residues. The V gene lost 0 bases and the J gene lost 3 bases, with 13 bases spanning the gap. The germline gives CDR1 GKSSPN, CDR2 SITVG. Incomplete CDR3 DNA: TGTGCCTGGAGTCTAGGGGGGCGCGGGGCAGAA. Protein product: CAWSLGGRGAE. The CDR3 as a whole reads CAWSLGGRGAETLYF.

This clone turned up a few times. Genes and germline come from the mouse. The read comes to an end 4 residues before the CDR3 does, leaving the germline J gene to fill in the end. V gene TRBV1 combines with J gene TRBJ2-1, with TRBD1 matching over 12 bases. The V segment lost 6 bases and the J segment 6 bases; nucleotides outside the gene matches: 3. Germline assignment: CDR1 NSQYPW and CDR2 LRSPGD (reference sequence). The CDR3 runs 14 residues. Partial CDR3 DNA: TGCACCTGCAGGCCGGGACAGGGGGCTGCT. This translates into CTCRPGQGAA. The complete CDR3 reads CTCRPGQGAAEQFF.